The 18 T cell receptor beta chains below all came from one sample that was sequenced in a study of T cells in Graves' hyperthyroidism and ophthalmopathy. The source material, RNA transcripts, was used to amplify TCR beta CDR3 regions. Using the HTBI primer set, a first-round RT-PCR was run on the TCR CDR3. In TCRdb, the multiplex PCR reads were re-called with MiXCR into one record per CDR3 protein. This sample has around 720,000 distinct CDR3 sequences, with approximately 36% found just once. Specimen: blood. Receptors originate from a woman in her 40s with Graves' hyperthyroidism.

V usage is TRBV20-1 and J usage is TRBJ2-7; the D gene is possibly TRBD1 (5 bases). Germline CDR1 DFQATT, CDR2 SNEGSKA (reference sequence). This CDR3 comprises 12 residues. V dropped 7 bases and J dropped 9 bases, with 19 bases sitting between them. The CDR3 region has the DNA TGCAGTGTACCAGGGCGGTCAGATACGCAGTACTTC. This gives the protein CSVPGRSDTQYF.

This clonotype has ten or more counts. The rearrangement uses TRBV10-3 and TRBJ2-7; 7 bases are a match to TRBD2. Germline assignment: CDR1 ENHRY and CDR2 SYGVKD. CDR3 length: 15 amino acids. The trim removed 4 bases at V and 6 bases at J, leaving 12 bases unmatched. The CDR3 is CAISGDQRDLREQYF. The CDR3 nucleotides are TGTGCCATCAGTGGAGACCAGCGGGACCTACGCGAGCAGTACTTC.

The rearrangement links TRBV5-1 to TRBJ2-2; tentative D call: TRBD2 (5 bases). CDR3 size: 13 residues. Trimming stripped 9 bases from V and 7 bases from J, with 16 bases between. Germline loops: CDR1 SGHRS, CDR2 YFSETQ. The DNA for the CDR3 is TGCGCCACCTCACCGGGAATAGGCGGGGAGCTGTTTTTT. As protein: CATSPGIGGELFF. The variable domain in full, completed from reference TRBV5-1 and TRBJ2-2, reads KAGVTQTPRYLIKTRGQQVTLSCSPISGHRSVSWYQQTPGQGLQFLFEYFSETQRNKGNFPGRFSGRQFSNSRSEMNVSTLELGDSALYLCATSPGIGGELFFGEGSRLTVL.

The J gene is TRBJ1-2, the V gene TRBV6-5, with D uncertain. The CDR3 runs to 14 residues. Trimming removed 6 bases from V and 1 base from J, with 12 bases in between. Germline V lookup: CDR1 MNHEY, CDR2 SVGAGI. The CDR3 is CASSRSKDNYGYTF. The DNA of the CDR3 is TGTGCCAGCAGCCGATCAAAGGATAACTATGGCTACACCTTC.

This clonotype has a count of ten or more. The chain links TRBV19 to TRBJ2-6; no clear D. CDR1 and CDR2 (germline): LNHDA, SQIVND (reference sequence). The CDR3 has 15 amino acids. V lost 5 bases and J lost 4, with 12 bases in between. CDR3 DNA: TGTGCCAGTAGTGTATGGAAAGCCGGGGCCAACGTCCTGACTTTC. Its protein product is CASSVWKAGANVLTF.

This clonotype was found many times. CDR3 residues: CASSSGTQDGYTF. CDR3 DNA sequence: TGCGCCAGCAGCTCTGGGACCCAGGATGGCTACACCTTC. The genes are TRBV5-1 and TRBJ1-2; TRBD1 is a possible D gene (5 bases). The V gene lost 3 bases and the J gene lost 6 bases, with 12 bases spanning the gap. Germline V gene data show CDR1 as SGHRS and CDR2 as YFSETQ. The length of the CDR3 is 13 residues.

This clonotype was found a few times. This rearrangement joins TRBV7-3 to TRBJ2-7; no clear D. The CDR3 extends over 16 amino acids. The germline CDR1 and CDR2 sequences are SGHTA and FQGTGA. V was clipped by 2 bases and J by 3 bases, with 17 bases between them. Here the CDR3 DNA reads TGTGCCAGCAGCTTAGGGCCGGCTACGGAGAGCTACGAGCAGTACTTC. It is translated as CASSLGPATESYEQYF.

The rearrangement joins TRBV12-5 to TRBJ2-7, with D uncertain. This CDR3 contains 12 residues. Trimming left V 7 bases short and J 7 bases short, with 14 bases between. Germline V gives CDR1 LGHNT, CDR2 FRNRAP. CDR3 residues: CASALYPHEQYF. The CDR3 region has the DNA TGTGCTAGTGCCCTCTATCCCCATGAGCAGTACTTC.

This clonotype was seen at least ten times. The genes are TRBV20-1 and TRBJ2-5; D unresolved. The germline gives CDR1 DFQATT, CDR2 SNEGSKA (reference sequence). V was pared by 4 bases and J by 8 bases, with 11 bases between. The CDR3 consists of 11 residues. CDR3 coding DNA: TGCAGTGCTACCCTCGGATATACCCAGTACTTC. Amino acid sequence: CSATLGYTQYF.

This clonotype was seen repeatedly, ten times or more. V is TRBV7-2 and J is TRBJ2-7, with 8 bases fitting TRBD2. The length of the CDR3 is 15 residues. Germline CDR1 and CDR2: SGHTA and FQGNSA. V shed 1 base, J shed 3 bases, and the junction held 5 bases outside the gene matches. Written as DNA, the CDR3 is TGTGCCAGCAGCTTAGGAGCGGGGGTAGGCTACGAGCAGTACTTC. This codes for CASSLGAGVGYEQYF.

This clonotype was observed many times. J is TRBJ1-2 and V is TRBV14; TRBD1 might be the D (6 bases). This CDR3 has 16 amino acids. Trimming cost V 1 base and J 5 bases, with 17 bases left between them. Germline lookup yields CDR1 SGHDN and CDR2 FVKESK. CDR3 residues: CASSQARREGGYGYTF. DNA for the CDR3: TGTGCCAGCAGCCAAGCCCGACGAGAAGGGGGGTATGGCTACACCTTC.

The CDR3 region is CASSFRPYPGAVMNTEAFF. As DNA, the CDR3 is TGTGCCAGCAGCTTTCGACCTTATCCGGGGGCCGTTATGAACACTGAAGCTTTCTTT. V and J are TRBV5-6 and TRBJ1-1; TRBD1 is a possible D gene (6 bases). The length of the CDR3 is 19 residues. V lost 2 bases, J lost 0 bases, and 23 bases lay in between. CDR1 and CDR2 from the germline V gene are SGHDT and YYEEEE.

The CDR3 spells CASSPQGFGNQPQHF. The CDR3 DNA sequence: TGTGCCAGCTCACCACAGGGCTTTGGCAATCAGCCCCAGCATTTT. The chain employs TRBV25-1 and TRBJ1-5, with D possibly being TRBD1 (6 bases). Germline V lookup: CDR1 MGHDK, CDR2 SYGVNS. Trimming shortened V by 8 bases and J by 2 bases, and 16 bases separated the two germline ends. The CDR3 is 15 residues long. Based on the CDR3 plus reference TRBV25-1 and TRBJ1-5, the full variable domain is EADIYQTPRYLVIGTGKKITLECSQTMGHDKMYWYQQDPGMELHLIHYSYGVNSTEKGDLSSESTVSRIRTEHFPLTLESARPSHTSQYLCASSPQGFGNQPQHFGDGTRLSIL.

Turning to this clonotype: A much more abundant neighbour one base away suggests this may be a read error. The V and J genes are TRBV10-3 and TRBJ2-7; the D is unclear. The CDR3 totals 13 residues. Germline lookup yields CDR1 ENHRY and CDR2 SYGVKD. Trimming cost V 11 bases and J 1 base, with 15 bases left between them. This CDR3 is CAVQDFGSYEQYF. The DNA for the CDR3 is TGTGCCGTCCAGGATTTCGGATCCTACGAGCAGTACTTC.

This clonotype has a count of ten or more. The J gene is TRBJ1-1, the V gene TRBV29-1; TRBD1 agrees at 10 bases. CDR1 and CDR2 (germline): SQVTM, ANQGSEA. After removal of 6 bases from V and 3 bases from J, the junction contained 4 bases not matched to a gene. The CDR3 covers 13 residues. CDR3 sequence reads: CSVDRGPDTEAFF. The CDR3 DNA reads TGCAGCGTCGACAGGGGGCCTGACACTGAAGCTTTCTTT.

The rearrangement joins TRBV19 to TRBJ1-5; a possible D gene is TRBD1 (6 bases). Looked up from germline, CDR1 is LNHDA and CDR2 is SQIVND (reference sequence). V dropped 4 bases and J dropped 7 bases, with 17 bases sitting between them. The CDR3 is made up of 15 amino acids. CDR3 region: CASSKRGARGQPQHF. The CDR3 bases are TGTGCCAGTAGTAAACGGGGGGCGCGGGGGCAGCCCCAGCATTTT.

This clonotype occurred once. V gene TRBV25-1 combines with J gene TRBJ1-2; D remains ambiguous. The CDR3 length is 15 residues. The germline CDR1 and CDR2 sequences are MGHDK and SYGVNS. Trimming removed 8 bases from V and 2 bases from J, with 18 bases in between. The CDR3 DNA sequence: TGTGCCAGCCGCCCGAGGACCGGGCCCAACTATGGCTACACCTTC. Translating gives CASRPRTGPNYGYTF.

The sample holds many counts of this clonotype. The CDR3 region has the DNA TGTGCCAGTAGTAGAGGGCTAGCGGGAGACACCGGGGAGCTGTTTTTT. Encoded protein: CASSRGLAGDTGELFF. The chain links TRBV19 to TRBJ2-2; 10 bases are shared with TRBD2. The CDR3 totals 16 residues. CDR1 and CDR2 (germline): LNHDA, SQIVND (reference sequence). Trimming cost V 4 bases and J 3 bases; bases outside gene matches: 5.